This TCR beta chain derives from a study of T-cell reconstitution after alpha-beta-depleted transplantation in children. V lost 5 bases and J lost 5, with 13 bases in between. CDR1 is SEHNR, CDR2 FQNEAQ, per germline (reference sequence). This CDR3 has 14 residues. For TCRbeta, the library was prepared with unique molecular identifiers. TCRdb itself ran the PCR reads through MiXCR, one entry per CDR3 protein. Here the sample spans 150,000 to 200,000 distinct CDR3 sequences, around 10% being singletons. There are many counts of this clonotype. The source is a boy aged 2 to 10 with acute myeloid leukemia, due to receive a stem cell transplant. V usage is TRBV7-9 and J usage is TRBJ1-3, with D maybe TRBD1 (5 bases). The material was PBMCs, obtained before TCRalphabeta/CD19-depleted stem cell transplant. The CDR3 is CASSLQGVRNTIYF. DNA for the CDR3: TGTGCCAGCAGCCTCCAGGGTGTTCGAAACACCATATATTTT.